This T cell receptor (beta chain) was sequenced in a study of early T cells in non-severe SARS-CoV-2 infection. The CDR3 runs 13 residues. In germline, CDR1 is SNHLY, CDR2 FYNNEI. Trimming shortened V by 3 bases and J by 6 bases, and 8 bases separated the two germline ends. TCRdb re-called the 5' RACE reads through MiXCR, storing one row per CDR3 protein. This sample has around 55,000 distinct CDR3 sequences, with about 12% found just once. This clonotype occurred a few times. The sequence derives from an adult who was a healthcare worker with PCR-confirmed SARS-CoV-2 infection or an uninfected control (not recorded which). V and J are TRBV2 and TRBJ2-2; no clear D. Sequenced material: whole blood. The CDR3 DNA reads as TGTGCCAGCAGTGACACGCGACCCGGGGAGCTGTTTTTT. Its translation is CASSDTRPGELFF.